This TCR beta chain was identified during a study of shared clonotypes between healthy human individuals. This CDR3 is 15 amino acids long. V lost 8 bases and J lost 0, with 17 bases in between. Germline V CDR1 and CDR2: WSHSY, SAAADI. Scientists sequenced DNA from unsorted PBMC on ten immunoSEQ deep assay plates. The table came from immunoSEQ multiplex PCR; TCRdb's copy has only in-frame clones and leaves some out. This sample carries about 510,000 clones, more than 65% of them seen once, and the ten largest clones take 13%. Extraction of genomic DNA in unsorted samples used roughly 93 million PBMCs. By proportion, this clone is medium-sized.

Sequenced: PBMCs. This clonotype was sampled from a woman aged 40-49 years in good health. Some clones in this sample may be carry-over from other donors' samples. The chain recombines TRBV10-2 with TRBJ2-7; D might be TRBD1 or TRBD2, each matching 5 bases. The CDR3 nucleotides are TGCGCCAGCGGGGGAATTTGGGGAAACTCCTACGAGCAGTACTTC. Protein: CASGGIWGNSYEQYF.